Here is one T cell receptor beta chain with its context. The source of the sample is a study of technical replicates of blood from a few donors. Only in-frame clones appear in the TCRdb table, and some are missing; sequencing was by immunoSEQ multiplex PCR. This sample has approximately 90,000 clones, with about 96% found just once. CDR1 is MDHEN and CDR2 is SYDVKM in the germline V gene. J was trimmed by 4 bases and V by 4 bases; bases with no gene match: 8. This CDR3 region has 15 residues. Material: T cells isolated from PBMCs. This TCR came from a human donor in good health. The chain couples TRBV28 to TRBJ2-7; 9 bases are a match to TRBD2. CDR3: CASSSPASGKYEQYF. CDR3 nucleotide sequence: TGTGCCAGCAGTTCCCCGGCTAGCGGGAAATACGAGCAGTACTTC.